This T cell receptor (beta chain) was retrieved from a study of low-dose radiotherapy and immunotherapy resistance in tumors. As for the study in general: Intravenous administration to patients comprised nivolumab at 240 mg every two weeks and ipilimumab at 1 mg/kg every six weeks. The study gave patients oral aspirin 300 mg daily for four cycles from cycle 1 day 1.

In this sample, this clonotype turned up many times. The CDR3 loop spans 14 amino acids. Per the germline V gene, CDR1 is DFQATT and CDR2 is SNEGSKA (reference sequence). V was shortened by 3 bases and J by 5 bases, with 14 bases between the two germline ends. cDNA synthesis used a TRAV/TRBV-specific primer set for both chains. For amplifying TCRs, the PCR ran for around 20 cycles with Phusion, which was used together with a constant-region primer and the adapter on the V primers. TCRdb re-called the reads with MiXCR, one entry per CDR3 protein. The data hold some 46,000 distinct CDR3 sequences, with less than 30% observed a single time. Described time point: after trial treatment. This sample's treatment: LDRT plus nivolumab, ipilimumab, low-dose cyclophosphamide and aspirin (RACIN trial). Treatment of the donors consisted of nivolumab and ipilimumab (plus aspirin, low-dose cyclophosphamide and low-dose radiotherapy). All eligible patients presented with advanced solid tumors that contained no tumor-infiltrating lymphocytes.

The sequence came from a male donor with prostate cancer. The V call is TRBV20-1, the J call TRBJ2-1, with D possibly being TRBD2 (5 bases). The sequences come from PBMCs, collected after low-dose radiotherapy plus immunotherapy. In DNA form, the CDR3 reads TGCAGTGCTAGTGCGGTAAACGGGGACAATGAGCAGTTCTTC. It is translated as CSASAVNGDNEQFF.